Listed below are T cell receptor beta chains from one sample, sequenced in a study of T cell responses to AZD1222 COVID-19 vaccine. Repertoires were generated with immunoSEQ multiplex PCR, while TCRdb's copy carries only in-frame clones and drops some. The sample contains about 120,000 clones, approximately 90% of which appear only once. The sequencing used peripheral blood, collected 28 days after the second dose of the MenACWY control vaccine. The source is an adult who received the MenACWY meningococcal vaccine as a control. Each CDR3 is given with its conserved first and last residue. The order of the fields is clone size, D gene, J gene, V gene, CDR3 DNA, CDR3 protein. The D gene is left open where the match is weak. Expanded clones get a size class; other rows say once, few or many, or leave the size out.

. | . | TRBJ2-2 | TRBV6-4 | TGTGCCAGCAGTGACTCCTCCGACACCGGGGAGCTGTTTTTT | CASSDSSDTGELFF
. | TRBD2 | TRBJ2-1 | TRBV27 | TGTGCCAGCAGTCTCCTATATGCGGGAGCTTACAATGAGCAGTTCTTC | CASSLLYAGAYNEQFF
. | . | TRBJ2-7 | TRBV29-1 | TGCAGCGTCGTTCAGGGGAAGAACGAGCAGTACTTC | CSVVQGKNEQYF
. | TRBD2 | TRBJ2-2 | TRBV19 | TGTGCCAGCCGACTAGCGGGAGGGACCGGGGAGCTGTTTTTT | CASRLAGGTGELFF
. | TRBD1 | TRBJ1-2 | TRBV10-2 | TGCGCCAGCAGTGAGGGGACAGAGAACTATGGCTACACCTTC | CASSEGTENYGYTF
once | TRBD1 | TRBJ2-3 | TRBV14 | TGTGCCAGCAGCCAAGATCAGTGGGACAGGGGGCGTGATACGCAGTATTTT | CASSQDQWDRGRDTQYF
. | TRBD1 | TRBJ1-2 | TRBV28 | TGTGCCGGAGCAAGACAGGGACATGGCTACACCTTC | CAGARQGHGYTF
. | . | TRBJ1-6 | TRBV27 | TGTGCCAGCAGTCCCCCCGGGGCGTATAATTCACCCCTCCACTTT | CASSPPGAYNSPLHF
. | . | TRBJ1-4 | TRBV4-1 | TGCGCCAGCAGCCAAGAAAGGGACTGGCAGGGAAGCGCAACTAATGAAAAACTGTTTTTT | CASSQERDWQGSATNEKLFF
. | . | TRBJ1-2 | TRBV6-6 | TGTGCCAGCAGTTACCAGGGGATCAATGGCTACACCTTC | CASSYQGINGYTF
. | . | TRBJ2-1 | TRBV7-2 | TGTGCCAGCAGCTCCACATACAATGAGCAGTTCTTC | CASSSTYNEQFF
. | TRBD2 | TRBJ2-2 | TRBV11-1 | TGTGCCAGCAGCCCGGGACTAGCTAACGGGGAGCTGTTTTTT | CASSPGLANGELFF
. | . | TRBJ2-1 | TRBV2 | TGTGCCAGCAGTGGGCAGCGGTTCTCCTACAATGAGCAGTTCTTC | CASSGQRFSYNEQFF
few | . | TRBJ2-2 | TRBV6-5 | TGTGCCAGCAGTCATAGGTCGGAAACCGGGGAGCTGTTTTTT | CASSHRSETGELFF
. | . | TRBJ1-1 | TRBV14 | TGTGCCAGCAGGCAAACCATGAACACTGAAGCTTTCTTT | CASRQTMNTEAFF
. | . | TRBJ2-7 | TRBV5-4 | TGTGCCAGCAGCCCGCCGGGACTGAGCTACGAGCAGTACTTC | CASSPPGLSYEQYF
once | . | TRBJ2-5 | TRBV7-2 | TGTGCCAGCAGCTTAGGATCCCAAGAGACCCAGTACTTC | CASSLGSQETQYF
. | . | TRBJ2-1 | TRBV5-5 | TGTGCCAGCAGCTCGACGGGATCAGGGTCATTTTCCTACAATGAGCAGTTCTTC | CASSSTGSGSFSYNEQFF
once | . | TRBJ1-3 | TRBV7-2 | TGTGCCAGCAGCTTAGTGGGAAGCTCTGGAAACACCATATATTTT | CASSLVGSSGNTIYF
. | TRBD2 | TRBJ2-5 | TRBV3-1/TRBV3-2 | TGTGCCAGCAGCCGAGCGGGGGAGACCCAAGAGACCCAGTACTTC | CASSRAGETQETQYF
. | . | TRBJ2-7 | TRBV21-1 | TGTGCCAGCAGCAAAGTTGTGGGTTACGAGCAGTACTTC | CASSKVVGYEQYF
. | . | TRBJ1-6 | TRBV19 | TGTGCCTCCCAGGGAGGGGCCCTCCACTTT | CASQGGALHF
. | . | TRBJ2-7 | TRBV7-9 | TGTGCCAGCAGCTTAGGCGGCAACTCCTACGAGCAGTACTTC | CASSLGGNSYEQYF
. | TRBD2 | TRBJ2-7 | TRBV28 | TGTGCCAGCAGGGCGGGAGGGACCCACGAGCAGTACTTC | CASRAGGTHEQYF
. | . | TRBJ1-5 | TRBV28 | TGTGCCAGCAGCCCCCAGGGGATGGGCAATCAGCCCCAGCATTTT | CASSPQGMGNQPQHF
. | . | TRBJ1-1 | TRBV6-1 | TGTGCCAGCAGTGACACAGGGTGGAACACTGAAGCTTTCTTT | CASSDTGWNTEAFF
. | . | TRBJ2-2 | TRBV28 | TGTGCCAGCAGTCAAATTCGGGCCGCTAACACCGGGGAGCTGTTTTTT | CASSQIRAANTGELFF
. | . | TRBJ2-1 | TRBV4-2 | TGTGCCAGCAGCCAAAGACAGACAGGCTACAATGAGCAGTTCTTC | CASSQRQTGYNEQFF
. | . | TRBJ2-5 | TRBV11-2 | TGTGCCAGCAGCTTAAGGCTGCAGGGACCAGAGACCCAGTACTTC | CASSLRLQGPETQYF
. | . | TRBJ2-3 | TRBV4-1 | TGCGCCAGCAGCCAAGATCCGTCGGGGGATACGCAGTATTTT | CASSQDPSGDTQYF
. | . | TRBJ2-3 | TRBV28 | TGTGCCAGCAGTTCCTTGTGGGACGCGGGCACAGATACGCAGTATTTT | CASSSLWDAGTDTQYF
. | TRBD1 | TRBJ2-7 | TRBV20-1 | TGCAGTGCTAGTGGACAGGGCCTAAGCTCCTACGAGCAGTACTTC | CSASGQGLSSYEQYF
. | . | TRBJ2-2 | TRBV7-6 | TGTGCCAGCAGCCCCGGGACGTCAGGTCCCCCGGGACCACCATCGCCCGGGGAGCTGTTTTTT | CASSPGTSGPPGPPSPGELFF
. | TRBD1 | TRBJ2-3 | TRBV6-2/TRBV6-3 | TGTGCCAGCAGTACCCGGGACAGCAGAGGAGCGCAGTATTTT | CASSTRDSRGAQYF
. | . | TRBJ1-2 | TRBV29-1 | TGCAGCGGGGGAGACAGTAGGGGCTACACCTTC | CSGGDSRGYTF
. | . | TRBJ1-6 | TRBV6-2/TRBV6-3 | TGTGCCAGCAGTCTACTGAGCTCCTATAATTCACCCCTCCACTTT | CASSLLSSYNSPLHF
. | TRBD2 | TRBJ2-2 | TRBV18 | TGTGCCAGCTCACGGATGACTAGCGGGGCGCTCACCGGGGAGCTGTTTTTT | CASSRMTSGALTGELFF
. | . | TRBJ2-6 | TRBV6-4 | TGTGCCAGCAGTGACAACTCTGGGGCCAACGTCCTGACTTTC | CASSDNSGANVLTF
many | TRBD1 | TRBJ2-7 | TRBV27 | TGTGCCAGCAGTTTAGGGACAGGGGCCTACGAGCAGTACTTC | CASSLGTGAYEQYF
. | . | TRBJ2-2 | TRBV5-5 | TGTGCCAGCAGCTTAGGAGGGGAGACCGGGGAGCTGTTTTTT | CASSLGGETGELFF
. | . | TRBJ1-5 | TRBV5-6 | TGTGCCAGCAGCTTATGGGACGGAAATCAGCCCCAGCATTTT | CASSLWDGNQPQHF
. | . | TRBJ2-7 | TRBV5-4 | TGTGCCAGCAGCTTTTTAGACAGCTCCTACGAGCAGTACTTC | CASSFLDSSYEQYF
. | TRBD2 | TRBJ2-5 | TRBV5-1 | TGCGCCAGCGCCTCCAGTGGACTAGCGGGGGGGCGAGAGACCCAGTACTTC | CASASSGLAGGRETQYF
. | . | TRBJ2-7 | TRBV27 | TGTGCCAGCAGTCCCGGGACTTACTACGAGCAGTACTTC | CASSPGTYYEQYF
. | TRBD2 | TRBJ2-5 | TRBV5-1 | TGCGCCAGCAGCCCGGGACTAGCGGGGGGGCAGGAGACCCAGTACTTC | CASSPGLAGGQETQYF